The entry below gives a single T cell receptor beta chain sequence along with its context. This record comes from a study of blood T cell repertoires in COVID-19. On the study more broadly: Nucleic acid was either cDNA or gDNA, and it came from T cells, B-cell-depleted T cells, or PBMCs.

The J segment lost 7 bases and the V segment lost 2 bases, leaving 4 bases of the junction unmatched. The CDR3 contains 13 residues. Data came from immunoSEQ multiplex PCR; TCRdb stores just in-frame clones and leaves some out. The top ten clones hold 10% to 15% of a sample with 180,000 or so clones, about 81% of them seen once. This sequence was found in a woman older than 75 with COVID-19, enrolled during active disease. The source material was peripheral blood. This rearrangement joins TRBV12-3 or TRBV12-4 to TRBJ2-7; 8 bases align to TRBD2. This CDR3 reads CASSLRASGEQYF. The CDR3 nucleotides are TGTGCCAGCAGTTTAAGGGCTAGCGGGGAGCAGTACTTC.